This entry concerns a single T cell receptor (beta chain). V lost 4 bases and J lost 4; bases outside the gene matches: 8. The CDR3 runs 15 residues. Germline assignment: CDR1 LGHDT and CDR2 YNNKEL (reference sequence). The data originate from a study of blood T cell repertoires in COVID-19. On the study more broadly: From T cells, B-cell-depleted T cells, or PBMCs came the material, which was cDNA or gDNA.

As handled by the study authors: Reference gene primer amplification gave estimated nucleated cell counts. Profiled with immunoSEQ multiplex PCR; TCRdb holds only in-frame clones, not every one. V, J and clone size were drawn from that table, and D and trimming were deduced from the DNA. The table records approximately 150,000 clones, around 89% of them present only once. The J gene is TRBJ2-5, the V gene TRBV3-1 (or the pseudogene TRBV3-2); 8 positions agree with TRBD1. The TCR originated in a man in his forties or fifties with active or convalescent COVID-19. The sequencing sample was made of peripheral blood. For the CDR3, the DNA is TGTGCCAGCAGCCTCGACAGGGGCATCGGAGAGACCCAGTACTTC. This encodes CASSLDRGIGETQYF.